These 19 T cell receptor beta chains originate from one sample sequenced in a study of shared clonotypes between healthy human individuals. Only CD45RO-negative cells positively selected for CCR7 counted as naive CD8 cells, so terminally differentiated effector memory CD45RA+ cells were excluded. Measured with immunoSEQ multiplex PCR; TCRdb has only the in-frame clones, and not every one. This repertoire shows about 2 million clones, around 96% found once; its top ten account for more than 0.95%. Sequenced input: naive CD8+ T cells sorted from blood. Receptors originate from a man between 18 and 29 years old in good health.

Regarding this clone: This CDR3 is also generated by other DNA sequences in the sample. The J gene is TRBJ2-7, the V gene TRBV5-4; 9 nucleotides match TRBD1. The CDR3 contains 14 residues. V gave up 3 bases and J gave up 4 bases; unmatched junction bases: 5. Germline loops: CDR1 SGHNT, CDR2 YYREEE (reference sequence). CDR3 sequence: CASSSPGQGYEQYF. The CDR3 coding sequence is TGTGCCAGCAGCTCCCCCGGACAGGGGTACGAGCAGTACTTC.

Regarding this clone: This CDR3 is also generated by other DNA sequences in the sample. The V gene is TRBV29-1, the J gene TRBJ2-2, with 7 bases matching TRBD1. J lost 5 bases, V lost 4 bases, and 1 base had no gene match. The germline V gene encodes CDR1 SQVTM and CDR2 ANQGSEA. There are 12 residues in the CDR3. Here the CDR3 DNA reads TGCAGCGTTGCGACAGGGACCGGGGAGCTGTTTTTT. This translates into CSVATGTGELFF.

This rearrangement joins TRBV19 to TRBJ2-2, with 10 bases that match TRBD2. Germline assignment: CDR1 LNHDA and CDR2 SQIVND (reference sequence). The CDR3 has 19 residues. The V and J ends lost 5 bases and 1 base, in that order; junction bases with no gene match: 13. The CDR3 sequence: CASSSPSRPSGRNTGELFF. DNA for the CDR3: TGTGCCAGTAGTTCCCCCTCACGGCCTAGCGGGAGGAACACCGGGGAGCTGTTTTTT.

The J gene is TRBJ2-6, the V gene TRBV6-5; 7 nucleotides match TRBD2. The CDR3 contains 15 residues. J lost 0 bases, V lost 4 bases, and 0 bases had no gene match. Germline-derived CDR1 and CDR2 are MNHEY and SVGAGI. This chain's CDR3 is CASSWGGSGANVLTF. CDR3 in DNA: TGTGCCAGCAGTTGGGGGGGCTCTGGGGCCAACGTCCTGACTTTC.

V and J are TRBV11-2 and TRBJ2-1, with 8 nucleotides matching TRBD1. The CDR3 covers 14 residues. CDR1 and CDR2 (germline): SGHAT, FQNNGV. Unmatched junction bases numbered 4, after V lost 5 bases and J lost 4 bases. For the CDR3, the DNA is TGTGCCAGCAGCCCATGGACAGGGTACAATGAGCAGTTCTTC. It yields the protein CASSPWTGYNEQFF.

The chain couples TRBV6-4 to TRBJ2-7; TRBD2 is a possible D gene (5 bases). The V end lost 3 bases, the J end lost 4 bases, and 10 bases lay between the germline ends. The CDR3 is made up of 13 amino acids. Germline-derived CDR1 and CDR2 are MRHNA and SNTAGT. The CDR3 DNA follows: TGTGCCAGCAGTGAGAACCCGGGGTACGAGCAGTACTTC. Amino acids: CASSENPGYEQYF.

The V gene is TRBV11-2, the J gene TRBJ2-1; 11 positions match TRBD2. This CDR3 is 16 amino acids long. Germline assignment: CDR1 SGHAT and CDR2 FQNNGV. The V and J ends lost 5 bases and 4 bases, in that order; junction bases with no gene match: 7. The CDR3 spells CASSLYSGGAYNEQFF. CDR3 coding DNA: TGTGCCAGCAGCCTTTATAGCGGGGGGGCTTACAATGAGCAGTTCTTC. Combining the CDR3 with reference TRBV11-2 and TRBJ2-1 gives the whole variable domain EAGVAQSPRYKIIEKRQSVAFWCNPISGHATLYWYQQILGQGPKLLIQFQNNGVVDDSQLPKDRFSAERLKGVDSTLKIQPAKLEDSAVYLCASSLYSGGAYNEQFFGPGTRLTVL.

The chain joins TRBV4-1 to TRBJ1-2; 7 nucleotides agree with TRBD1. The CDR3 runs to 14 residues. Germline-derived CDR1 and CDR2 are MGHRA and YSYEKL. V shed 2 bases and J 2 bases; nucleotides not matched to a gene: 2. CDR3 nucleotide sequence: TGCGCCAGCAGCCAACCAGGGGGAAACTATGGCTACACCTTC. Translated: CASSQPGGNYGYTF.

V gene TRBV13 combines with J gene TRBJ2-3; 9 positions match TRBD2. The germline gives CDR1 PRHDT, CDR2 FYEKMQ (reference sequence). The CDR3 covers 17 residues. V shed 1 base, J shed 0 bases, and the junction held 5 bases outside the gene matches. Here the CDR3 reads CASSLESREGSTDTQYF. CDR3 in DNA: TGTGCCAGCAGCTTAGAATCGCGGGAGGGGAGCACAGATACGCAGTATTTT.

This chain links TRBV7-2 with TRBJ2-1, with D possibly being TRBD1 (6 bases). CDR1 is SGHTA and CDR2 is FQGNSA in the germline V gene. Trimming stripped 5 bases from V and 4 bases from J, with 12 bases between. This CDR3 region has 14 residues. The CDR3 coding sequence is TGTGCCAGCAGCCCTCACAGGGATTACAATGAGCAGTTCTTC. Encoded protein: CASSPHRDYNEQFF. Full variable domain (rest looked up from reference TRBV7-2 and TRBJ2-1): GAGVSQSPSNKVTEKGKDVELRCDPISGHTALYWYRQSLGQGLEFLIYFQGNSAPDKSGLPSDRFSAERTGGSVSTLTIQRTQQEDSAVYLCASSPHRDYNEQFFGPGTRLTVL.

The chain has TRBV27 and TRBJ1-6; the D gene is possibly TRBD1 (5 bases). Trimming left V 1 base short and J 6 bases short, with 10 bases between. This CDR3 is built from 15 residues. Per the germline V gene, CDR1 is MNHEY and CDR2 is SMNVEV (reference sequence). CDR3 sequence (DNA): TGTGCCAGCAGTTTATGGGGGGGAGGTAATTCACCCCTCCACTTT. Translation gives CASSLWGGGNSPLHF.

Details on this clone: At one of its ends the junction is not consistent with the germline gene, which may arise from a read error. V and J are TRBV7-6 and TRBJ2-7, with 9 bases aligning to TRBD1. Germline lookup yields CDR1 SGHVS and CDR2 FNYEAQ. CDR3 size: 13 residues. The CDR3 region is CASSRGQGYGQYF. CDR3 sequence (DNA): TGTGCCAGCAGCCGAGGACAGGGGTACGGGCAGTACTTC.

The chain carries TRBV10-2 and TRBJ1-5, with D tentatively TRBD1 (6 bases). From germline, CDR1 is WSHSY and CDR2 SAAADI. V lost 5 bases and J lost 2, with 22 bases in between. CDR3 length: 18 residues. CDR3 in amino acids: CASSTYLSDRSGNQPQHF. CDR3 bases: TGCGCCAGCAGTACCTATTTGTCCGACAGGTCGGGCAATCAGCCCCAGCATTTT.

V and J are TRBV27 and TRBJ2-7, with 8 nucleotides matching TRBD1. V dropped 3 bases and J dropped 5; count of bases not matched to a gene: 6. The CDR3 covers 14 residues. Germline V gene lookup returns CDR1 MNHEY and CDR2 SMNVEV (reference sequence). The CDR3 loop is CASSFRQGQNEQYF. The DNA for the CDR3 is TGTGCCAGCAGTTTTCGACAGGGGCAGAACGAGCAGTACTTC.

The chain joins TRBV7-6 to TRBJ2-3; D is unresolved. Looked up from germline, CDR1 is SGHVS and CDR2 is FNYEAQ. Trimming took 3 bases from V and 0 from J, leaving 10 bases between them. The CDR3 loop spans 15 amino acids. The CDR3 sequence: CASSLPATSTDTQYF. CDR3 nucleotides: TGTGCCAGCAGCTTGCCTGCTACTAGCACAGATACGCAGTATTTT. The full variable domain, rest sourced from reference TRBV7-6 and TRBJ2-3, is GAGVSQSPRYKVTKRGQDVALRCDPISGHVSLYWYRQALGQGPEFLTYFNYEAQQDKSGLPNDRFSAERPEGSISTLTIQRTEQRDSAMYRCASSLPATSTDTQYFGPGTRLTVL.

This chain links TRBV7-6 with TRBJ1-1; tentatively, D is TRBD1 (6 bases). Germline V lookup: CDR1 SGHVS, CDR2 FNYEAQ. V lost 0 bases and J 6 bases, leaving 17 bases between the germline ends. The length of the CDR3 is 16 residues. CDR3 nucleotide sequence: TGTGCCAGCAGCTTAGCCTCCTGGGGGGCAAAGCCTGAAGCTTTCTTT. It encodes CASSLASWGAKPEAFF.

This chain links TRBV10-2 with TRBJ2-7; D is uncertain. The V and J ends lost 6 bases and 2 bases respectively, with 11 bases between them. The CDR3 is 13 residues long. Germline CDR1 WSHSY, CDR2 SAAADI. The CDR3 region has the DNA TGCGCCAGCAGATTCCCGGAAACCTACGAGCAGTACTTC. This encodes CASRFPETYEQYF.

The V call is TRBV28, the J call TRBJ1-2; D remains unclear. Germline V CDR1 and CDR2: MDHEN, SYDVKM. The CDR3 length is 13 residues. Trimming took off 7 bases at V and 4 bases at J, with 13 bases between the two ends. Here the CDR3 DNA reads TGTGCCAGCACCCCCGGGTTTACCTATGGCTACACCTTC. This gives the protein CASTPGFTYGYTF.

CDR3 residues: CASSPWGGAVHEQYF. Written as DNA, the CDR3 is TGTGCCAGCAGCCCCTGGGGGGGCGCCGTCCACGAGCAGTACTTC. The gene calls are TRBV6-5 and TRBJ2-7; tentative D call: TRBD2 (7 bases). Germline CDR1 is MNHEY and CDR2 is SVGAGI. Trimming shortened V by 6 bases and J by 5 bases, and 20 bases separated the two germline ends. This CDR3 has 15 residues.